The T cell receptor beta chain described here comes from a study of blood T cell repertoires in COVID-19. Germline CDR1 and CDR2: SGHRS and YFSETQ. The CDR3 has 13 amino acids. V shed 4 bases and J shed 5 bases, with 12 bases lying between them. Note on this clone: The same CDR3 also results from other DNA sequences found in this sample.

Assay: immunoSEQ multiplex PCR; the TCRdb copy retains only in-frame clones and omits some. The table includes roughly 160,000 clones, approximately 80% detected once. The TCR comes from an older woman who had recovered from COVID-19. What was sequenced was PBMCs or T cells enriched from blood (not recorded which). The chain employs TRBV5-1 and TRBJ1-1, with D perhaps TRBD1 (6 bases). The CDR3 spells CASSVTGRTEAFF. The CDR3 DNA reads as TGCGCCAGCAGCGTTACAGGGAGAACTGAAGCTTTCTTT.